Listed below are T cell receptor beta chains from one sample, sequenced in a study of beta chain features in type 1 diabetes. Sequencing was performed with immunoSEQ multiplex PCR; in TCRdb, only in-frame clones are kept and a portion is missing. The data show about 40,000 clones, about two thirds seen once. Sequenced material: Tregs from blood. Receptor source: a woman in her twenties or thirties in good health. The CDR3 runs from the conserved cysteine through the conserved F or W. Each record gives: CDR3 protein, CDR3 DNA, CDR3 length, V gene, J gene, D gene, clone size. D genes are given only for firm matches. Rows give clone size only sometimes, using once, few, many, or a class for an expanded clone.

CDR3 protein: CASSQVRGHEQYF
CDR3 DNA: TGTGCCAGTAGTCAAGTAAGGGGCCACGAGCAGTACTTC
CDR3 length: 13
V gene: TRBV19
J gene: TRBJ2-7
D gene: .
clone size: .

CDR3 protein: CSVPGTSGRNTQYF
CDR3 DNA: TGCAGCGTACCCGGGACTAGCGGGAGGAATACGCAGTATTTT
CDR3 length: 14
V gene: TRBV29-1
J gene: TRBJ2-3
D gene: TRBD2
clone size: .

CDR3 protein: CSATTALYEQYF
CDR3 DNA: TGCAGCGCTACGACAGCACTATACGAGCAGTACTTC
CDR3 length: 12
V gene: TRBV29-1
J gene: TRBJ2-7
D gene: .
clone size: .

CDR3 protein: CASSQDKLAGDTGELFF
CDR3 DNA: TGCGCCAGCAGCCAAGATAAACTAGCGGGAGACACCGGGGAGCTGTTTTTT
CDR3 length: 17
V gene: TRBV4-3
J gene: TRBJ2-2
D gene: TRBD2
clone size: .

CDR3 protein: CSVDQQGSYEQYF
CDR3 DNA: TGCAGCGTTGACCAACAGGGCTCCTACGAGCAGTACTTC
CDR3 length: 13
V gene: TRBV29-1
J gene: TRBJ2-7
D gene: .
clone size: .

CDR3 protein: CASNSQYGRGYNEQFF
CDR3 DNA: TGTGCCAGCAATTCCCAATATGGGCGGGGGTACAATGAGCAGTTCTTC
CDR3 length: 16
V gene: TRBV28
J gene: TRBJ2-1
D gene: TRBD2
clone size: .

CDR3 protein: CASSSRTRYNEQFF
CDR3 DNA: TGTGCCAGCAGTTCACGGACACGGTACAATGAGCAGTTCTTC
CDR3 length: 14
V gene: TRBV27
J gene: TRBJ2-1
D gene: .
clone size: .

CDR3 protein: CASSEGTSGTPGNF
CDR3 DNA: TGTGCCAGCAGTGAAGGGACTAGCGGGACCCCGGGGAATTTT
CDR3 length: 14
V gene: TRBV6-1
J gene: TRBJ2-3
D gene: TRBD2
clone size: .

CDR3 protein: CASSYFGSPTDTQYF
CDR3 DNA: TGTGCCAGCAGTTACTTCGGGAGCCCCACAGATACGCAGTATTTT
CDR3 length: 15
V gene: TRBV6-6
J gene: TRBJ2-3
D gene: .
clone size: .

CDR3 protein: CASSVVGAPDTEAFF
CDR3 DNA: TGTGCCAGCAGCGTAGTAGGGGCTCCGGACACTGAAGCTTTCTTT
CDR3 length: 15
V gene: TRBV9
J gene: TRBJ1-1
D gene: .
clone size: .

CDR3 protein: CASSLTGGRASYNEQFF
CDR3 DNA: TGTGCCAGCAGCTTAACGGGCGGGAGGGCCTCCTACAATGAGCAGTTCTTC
CDR3 length: 17
V gene: TRBV7-2
J gene: TRBJ2-1
D gene: TRBD2
clone size: few

CDR3 protein: CSVDRVLETQYF
CDR3 DNA: TGCAGCGTTGACAGGGTTTTGGAGACCCAGTACTTC
CDR3 length: 12
V gene: TRBV29-1
J gene: TRBJ2-5
D gene: .
clone size: few

CDR3 protein: CASSLKRELGEQYF
CDR3 DNA: TGTGCCAGCAGTTTGAAGCGGGAGTTGGGCGAGCAGTACTTC
CDR3 length: 14
V gene: TRBV6-6
J gene: TRBJ2-7
D gene: TRBD2
clone size: .